This T cell receptor (beta chain) came from a study of cytomegalovirus exposure and HLA in healthy donors. 60 Vbeta and 13 Jbeta primers were used in PCR. Assay used: immunoSEQ multiplex PCR; TCRdb lists only in-frame clones, some missing. This repertoire includes 200,000 or so clones. Study-wide results and limits: Most TCR sequences proved rare, with some public TCRs found in many donors. Cytomegalovirus status was reportedly diagnosed by the classifier with high specificity and sensitivity.

All the people who gave samples were healthy bone marrow donors. On this clone: As yet, its antigen is unknown.

The receptor was derived from a girl aged 2-9 years in good health and CMV-seropositive. Material for sequencing was PBMCs.

The CDR3 sequence: CAWSDRQINYGYTF. CDR3 coding DNA: TGTGCCTGGAGTGACCGACAGATTAACTATGGCTACACCTTC. The chain carries TRBV30 and TRBJ1-2, with D perhaps matching TRBD1 (5 bases). The V gene lost 1 base and the J gene lost 1 base, with 10 bases spanning the gap. From germline, CDR1 is GTSNPN and CDR2 SVGIG (reference sequence). CDR3 length equals 14 residues.